This T cell receptor (beta chain) was profiled in a study of T cells after yellow fever vaccination (dated by TCRdb to about 2019). With respect to the entire study: Libraries from fractions with low cell numbers were prepared with the SMART-Seq v4 Ultra Low Input RNA kit. To track T-cell clones before and after primary and booster YFV17D yellow fever vaccination, bulk TCR alpha and beta repertoires were sequenced longitudinally. Two healthy male donors, one aged 18 to 30 and one aged 30 to 40 years, made up the cohort. Bulk PBMC replicates and cell subsets were isolated from blood drawn at multiple timepoints before and after both primary and secondary immunization. Beyond this particular receptor, the publication reports: After the booster, most clones that had expanded after primary vaccination were detected again (around 97% of CD4 and 70% to 90% of CD8), suggesting broad maintenance of memory. A small fraction of clonotypes showed up in both the CD4 and CD8 compartments, probably as a result of convergent recombination. Because the study included only a couple of donors, the extent to which the findings can be generalized is limited. The secondary T-cell response was weaker than the primary response but faster, peaking on day 5 instead of day 15. Computational filtering was required because FACS-sorted repertoires could contain abundant contaminating clonotypes from the bulk population.

According to the study, the label for this sample's treatment or condition signals: live attenuated yellow fever vaccine strain. A standard Ficoll-Paque protocol was used to isolate PBMCs from peripheral blood. CD4 and CD8 T-cell fractions were isolated with Dynabeads CD4 and CD8 positive selection kits. RNA was extracted with TriZol from bulk PBMCs, CD4 and CD8 fractions, and dextramer-positive and dextramer-negative fractions. The germline V gene encodes CDR1 LGHNA and CDR2 YSLEER. The CDR3 contains 15 residues, cysteine and phenylalanine counted. CDR3 DNA only is kept here, 45 bases in frame from base 1. V sheds 3 bases and J sheds 5 bases, leaving 14 bases between their ends. Synthesis of TCR cDNA relied on 5'RACE template switching, a step that introduced a universal primer site along with unique molecular identifiers. cDNA synthesis was primed from both the TCR alpha and TCR beta constant segments. Library amplification involved two PCR steps, and the second step added sample barcodes and sequencing adapters. Sequencing of libraries was done on Illumina HiSeq 2500 (2x100 bp) or NovaSeq (2x150 bp). The authors' analysis ran thus. MIGEC was used to demultiplex reads and collapse the reads into UMI consensus sequences, and MiXCR was used for V(D)J alignment. Clonotypes responding to the vaccine were identified with edgeR on replicate PBMC samples, with the criteria of FDR below 0.01 and a log2 fold change above 5 up to day 15. Each bulk clonotype received a CD4 or CD8 identity based on whether the sequenced CD4 or CD8 repertoire contained that clonotype at higher abundance. TCRdb reprocessing: public reads trimmed at Q25 with fastp, clones called with MiXCR, in-frame beta chains kept. Each entry merges the rows of one CDR3 protein and shows their most common DNA and genes. TCRdb, not the authors, supplied the V and J calls. This sample holds some 160,000 distinct CDR3 sequences; approximately 6.8% were observed only once. Clones ranked in the top ten supply over 2% of the sample.

This clonotype has a count of ten or more. There is no known antigen for this receptor. Base qualities are missing; no much larger clone stands one base away. This sequence originates from a man aged 18 to 29 who received the YFV17D yellow fever vaccine. The chain links TRBV4-3 with TRBJ1-5; the D gene is possibly TRBD1, with 6 bases matching. This material consisted of CD4+ T cells sorted from PBMCs, taken less than 6 days after the first yellow fever vaccination. At the DNA level, the sequence is TGCGCCAGCAGCCACGTGCACAGGGAAGATCAGCCCCAGCATTTT. Its protein is CASSHVHREDQPQHF.